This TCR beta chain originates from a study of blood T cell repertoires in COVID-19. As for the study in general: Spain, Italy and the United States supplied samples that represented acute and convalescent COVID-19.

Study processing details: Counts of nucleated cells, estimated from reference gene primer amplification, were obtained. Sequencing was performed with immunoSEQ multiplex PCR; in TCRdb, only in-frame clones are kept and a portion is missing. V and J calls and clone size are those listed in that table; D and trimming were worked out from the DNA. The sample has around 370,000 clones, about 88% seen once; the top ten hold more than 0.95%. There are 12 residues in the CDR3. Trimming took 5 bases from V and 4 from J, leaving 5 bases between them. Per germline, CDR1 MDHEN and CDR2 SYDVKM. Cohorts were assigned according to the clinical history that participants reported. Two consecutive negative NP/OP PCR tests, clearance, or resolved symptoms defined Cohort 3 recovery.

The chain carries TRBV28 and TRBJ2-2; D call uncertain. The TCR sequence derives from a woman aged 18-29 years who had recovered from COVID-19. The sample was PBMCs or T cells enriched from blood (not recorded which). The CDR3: CASSDFTGELFF. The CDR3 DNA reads TGTGCCAGCAGTGACTTCACCGGGGAGCTGTTTTTT.